This passage covers 29 T cell receptor beta chains from one sample sequenced in a study of shared clonotypes between healthy human individuals. The data were produced by immunoSEQ multiplex PCR, yet TCRdb's version contains in-frame clones alone and is incomplete. The table records about 2.4 million clones, under 95% of them present only once. What was sequenced was naive CD4+ T cells from PBMCs. Subset given: CD45RA+ positively selected. Receptors originate from a man younger than 35 in good health. Some clones in this sample may be carry-over from other donors' samples.

J is TRBJ2-5 and V is TRBV6-1, with TRBD1 matching 10 bases. The CDR3 loop spans 15 amino acids. Unmatched junction bases numbered 9, after V lost 7 bases and J lost 4 bases. CDR1 and CDR2 (germline): MNHNS, SASEGT. The CDR3 sequence is CASNIDRGRPETQYF. The CDR3 DNA sequence: TGTGCCAGCAATATAGACAGGGGGCGCCCAGAGACCCAGTACTTC.

V gene TRBV14 combines with J gene TRBJ2-1; no clear D gene. The V and J ends lost 4 bases and 8 bases respectively, with 18 bases between them. This CDR3 has 15 residues. The germline V gene encodes CDR1 SGHDN and CDR2 FVKESK. In DNA, the CDR3 is TGTGCCAGCAGCCCGATGGCCGGAGTTGTATATGAGCAGTTCTTC. Amino acids: CASSPMAGVVYEQFF. Full variable domain (rest looked up from reference TRBV14 and TRBJ2-1): EAGVTQFPSHSVIEKGQTVTLRCDPISGHDNLYWYRRVMGKEIKFLLHFVKESKQDESGMPNNRFLAERTGGTYSTLKVQPAELEDSGVYFCASSPMAGVVYEQFFGPGTRLTVL.

This clone was observed a single time. The chain is built from TRBV18 and TRBJ2-3; D ambiguous. Germline V CDR1 and CDR2: KGHSH, LQKENI. Trimming took off 6 bases at V and 0 bases at J, with 4 bases between the two ends. The CDR3 extends over 12 amino acids. CDR3 protein: CASSHSTDTQYF. The CDR3 DNA sequence: TGTGCCAGCTCCCACAGCACAGATACGCAGTATTTT.

This chain connects TRBV27 to TRBJ2-7; TRBD1 matches at 7 bases. The CDR3 spans 16 residues. J was trimmed by 7 bases and V by 5 bases; bases with no gene match: 17. Germline V gene data show CDR1 as MNHEY and CDR2 as SMNVEV (reference sequence). CDR3 coding DNA: TGTGCCAGCAGTCCAAAACCGACAGGGTTCCTGGGGGAGCAGTACTTC. Its protein is CASSPKPTGFLGEQYF.

This rearrangement joins TRBV5-6 to TRBJ1-1, with 10 bases identical to TRBD1. Trimming took 0 bases from V and 8 from J; bases not matched to a gene: 10. This CDR3 has 16 amino acids. Germline assignment: CDR1 SGHDT and CDR2 YYEEEE. The CDR3 is CASSLGAGTGAREAFF. CDR3 bases: TGTGCCAGCAGCTTGGGGGCCGGGACAGGGGCAAGGGAAGCTTTCTTT.

This clone was seen more than once but under ten times. The CDR3 DNA reads TGTGCCAGCAGCATCGGGACAGAGAACACTGAAGCTTTCTTT. Protein: CASSIGTENTEAFF. The chain carries TRBV7-3 and TRBJ1-1; 7 bases agree with TRBD1. Germline trimming cut 5 bases from V and 1 base from J; bases unmatched to any gene: 4. The CDR3 consists of 14 residues. The V gene's germline CDR1 is SGHTA and CDR2 FQGTGA.

This chain connects TRBV7-2 to TRBJ2-5; D might be TRBD1 (5 bases). This CDR3 has 14 residues. The V end was cut by 5 bases, the J end by 6 bases, with 16 bases between. Germline V gene lookup returns CDR1 SGHTA and CDR2 FQGNSA. In DNA form, the CDR3 reads TGTGCCAGCAGCCCCGATGGCTGGACAAAGACCCAGTACTTC. Its protein product is CASSPDGWTKTQYF.

Notes on this clone: Other DNA sequences of this sample code for an identical CDR3. CDR3 in amino acids: CASSFQGTDTQYF. CDR3 sequence (DNA): TGTGCCAGCAGTTTCCAGGGGACGGATACGCAGTATTTT. V gene TRBV27 combines with J gene TRBJ2-3; D may be TRBD1 (6 bases). The V and J ends lost 3 bases and 6 bases respectively, with 10 bases between them. CDR1 and CDR2 (germline): MNHEY, SMNVEV (reference sequence). The CDR3 loop spans 13 amino acids.

About this clone itself: This same CDR3 is encoded by further DNA sequences in the sample. This chain joins TRBV18 and TRBJ2-7, with 10 bases fitting TRBD1. The CDR3 runs to 15 residues. Germline CDR1 and CDR2: KGHSH and LQKENI. V lost 0 bases and J lost 6; bases outside the gene matches: 5. The CDR3 nucleotides are TGTGCCAGCTCACCACCGACAGGGGGCCTCGGCGAGCAGTACTTC. This sequence encodes CASSPPTGGLGEQYF.

The chain has TRBV6-1 and TRBJ2-2, with a tentative D call TRBD1 (6 bases). The CDR3 is 14 residues long. Germline V CDR1 and CDR2: MNHNS, SASEGT. V was shortened by 6 bases and J by 4 bases, with 12 bases between the two germline ends. CDR3 residues: CASRETGFTGELFF. DNA for the CDR3: TGTGCCAGCAGGGAGACAGGTTTCACCGGGGAGCTGTTTTTT.

The rearrangement joins TRBV7-8 to TRBJ1-5; D is perhaps TRBD1 (5 bases). The germline V and J ends were trimmed by 5 bases and 0 bases, with 14 bases remaining between them. The V gene's germline CDR1 is SGHVS and CDR2 FQNEAQ. The CDR3 is made up of 16 amino acids. The CDR3 DNA follows: TGTGCCAGCAGCCAGTGGGGCAGCTATAGCAATCAGCCCCAGCATTTT. Its translation: CASSQWGSYSNQPQHF. Full variable domain (remainder filled in from reference TRBV7-8 and TRBJ1-5): GAGVSQSPRYKVAKRGQDVALRCDPISGHVSLFWYQQALGQGPEFLTYFQNEAQLDKSGLPSDRFFAERPEGSVSTLKIQRTQQEDSAVYLCASSQWGSYSNQPQHFGDGTRLSIL.

There are a few counts of this clone. Additional DNA sequences in this sample encode the identical CDR3. The chain links TRBV28 to TRBJ2-3, with 7 bases fitting TRBD2. V dropped 2 bases and J dropped 1; count of bases not matched to a gene: 0. From germline, CDR1 is MDHEN and CDR2 SYDVKM. There are 14 residues in the CDR3. CDR3 in amino acids: CASSLAGGTDTQYF. The CDR3 region has the DNA TGTGCCAGCAGTTTAGCGGGAGGCACAGATACGCAGTATTTT.

The chain couples TRBV28 to TRBJ2-7; 7 nucleotides align to TRBD1. The CDR3 totals 15 residues. Germline V lookup: CDR1 MDHEN, CDR2 SYDVKM. J gave up 3 bases and V 4 bases, and 9 bases lay outside the gene matches. This chain's CDR3 is CASSSPGTANYEQYF. The DNA of the CDR3 is TGTGCCAGCAGTTCGCCCGGGACAGCTAACTACGAGCAGTACTTC. Full variable domain (rest looked up from reference TRBV28 and TRBJ2-7): DVKVTQSSRYLVKRTGEKVFLECVQDMDHENMFWYRQDPGLGLRLIYFSYDVKMKEKGDIPEGYSVSREKKERFSLILESASTNQTSMYLCASSSPGTANYEQYFGPGTRLTVT.

Written as DNA, the CDR3 is TGTGCCAGCAGCTTAGAGGGCAGCATTAAGACCCAGTACTTC. Its translation is CASSLEGSIKTQYF. This rearrangement joins TRBV7-2 to TRBJ2-5; D not certain. Trimming pared 1 base from V and 6 bases from J, leaving 12 bases between. Germline loops: CDR1 SGHTA, CDR2 FQGNSA. The CDR3 extends over 14 amino acids.

The rearrangement joins TRBV27 to TRBJ2-5; 7 positions agree with TRBD1. The end of the DNA is better explained by TRBJ2-7, so the J call may be wrong. The V gene's germline CDR1 is MNHEY and CDR2 SMNVEV (reference sequence). This CDR3 comprises 16 residues. The chain's CDR3 is CASSTGQVLIGYEQYF. The CDR3 DNA follows: TGTGCCAGCAGTACCGGACAGGTGCTGATAGGGTACGAGCAGTACTTC.

This chain links TRBV9 with TRBJ2-3; 10 bases fit TRBD2. The germline CDR1 and CDR2 sequences are SGDLS and YYNGEE. The V gene end was trimmed by 3 bases and the J gene end by 4 bases; junction bases not matched to a gene: 5. The CDR3 length is 15 residues. The CDR3 is CASSGAGGGSDTQYF. The DNA of the CDR3 is TGTGCCAGCAGCGGAGCGGGAGGGGGGTCAGATACGCAGTATTTT.

The table lists this clone with a count of one. Different DNA sequences within this sample yield the same CDR3. The J gene is TRBJ1-4, the V gene TRBV28, with D unclear. V was trimmed by 6 bases and J by 3 bases, leaving 11 bases between them. The CDR3 is made up of 14 amino acids. The V gene's germline CDR1 is MDHEN and CDR2 SYDVKM. CDR3 DNA sequence: TGTGCCAGCAGCCTGTCGGGATCTAATGAAAAACTGTTTTTT. Translating gives CASSLSGSNEKLFF.

The chain employs TRBV11-3 and TRBJ2-2, with 10 bases that match TRBD2. The CDR3 length is 15 residues. The V segment lost 3 bases and the J segment 9 bases; nucleotides outside the gene matches: 7. Germline CDR1 is SGHNT and CDR2 is YENEEA. The CDR3 spells CASSFGSGRSRELFF. In DNA form, the CDR3 reads TGTGCCAGCAGCTTTGGTAGCGGGAGGTCGCGGGAGCTGTTTTTT.

This chain connects TRBV6-5 to TRBJ2-5; 9 bases are shared with TRBD1. The CDR3 length is 15 residues. The ends lost 6 bases at V and 11 bases at J; junction bases unmatched: 16. CDR1 is MNHEY, CDR2 SVGAGI, per germline. The CDR3 reads CASSLTGTGSIYQYF. CDR3 in DNA: TGTGCCAGCAGCCTTACCGGGACAGGGTCAATCTATCAGTACTTC.

The chain employs TRBV5-1 and TRBJ2-2, with a weak D call TRBD2 (6 bases). V was shortened by 0 bases and J by 0 bases, with 9 bases between the two germline ends. Germline V CDR1 and CDR2: SGHRS, YFSETQ. CDR3 length: 16 amino acids. CDR3 amino acids: CASSLVTGANTGELFF. CDR3 in DNA: TGCGCCAGCAGCTTGGTAACGGGGGCGAACACCGGGGAGCTGTTTTTT.

The chain has TRBV19 and TRBJ2-1; no definite D call. The germline V gene encodes CDR1 LNHDA and CDR2 SQIVND (reference sequence). The CDR3 consists of 16 residues. Trimming removed 5 bases from V and 3 bases from J, with 17 bases in between. CDR3 DNA: TGTGCCAGTAGTCAATCCCGGGCGCCCGACTACAATGAGCAGTTCTTC. Encoded protein: CASSQSRAPDYNEQFF. Variable domain in full (rest from reference TRBV19 and TRBJ2-1): DGGITQSPKYLFRKEGQNVTLSCEQNLNHDAMYWYRQDPGQGLRLIYYSQIVNDFQKGDIAEGYSVSREKKESFPLTVTSAQKNPTAFYLCASSQSRAPDYNEQFFGPGTRLTVL.

This rearrangement joins TRBV2 to TRBJ2-7; D may match TRBD1 or TRBD2 (6 bases each). V was pared by 8 bases and J by 6 bases, with 14 bases between. Germline V lookup: CDR1 SNHLY, CDR2 FYNNEI. The length of the CDR3 is 12 residues. The CDR3 DNA follows: TGTGCCAGCCTAGAACAGGGAGGCGAGCAGTACTTC. It is translated as CASLEQGGEQYF.

The J gene is TRBJ1-3, the V gene TRBV5-1, with D possibly TRBD1 on 5 matching bases. The germline V and J ends were trimmed by 0 bases and 2 bases, with 6 bases remaining between them. The CDR3 is 14 residues long. Germline-derived CDR1 and CDR2 are SGHRS and YFSETQ. CDR3 sequence reads: CASSLGTTGNTIYF. CDR3 sequence (DNA): TGCGCCAGCAGCTTGGGGACAACTGGAAACACCATATATTTT.

The rearrangement joins TRBV5-4 to TRBJ1-1; possibly TRBD1 for D (5 bases). Trimming stripped 3 bases from V and 1 base from J, with 7 bases between. Germline V gives CDR1 SGHNT, CDR2 YYREEE (reference sequence). The CDR3 has 13 residues. In DNA form, the CDR3 reads TGTGCCAGCAGCTGGGACCAGAACACTGAAGCTTTCTTT. It yields the protein CASSWDQNTEAFF.

The rearrangement links TRBV28 to TRBJ1-2, with 8 bases fitting TRBD1. The CDR3 covers 14 residues. CDR1 and CDR2 (germline): MDHEN, SYDVKM. The junction had 2 bases not matched to a gene; V was cut back by 1 base and J by 4 bases. CDR3 amino acids: CASSLSGGRYGYTF. The CDR3 DNA is TGTGCCAGCAGTTTATCAGGGGGCCGCTATGGCTACACCTTC.

The chain carries TRBV18 and TRBJ1-3; D is perhaps TRBD1 (5 bases). Germline assignment: CDR1 KGHSH and CDR2 LQKENI. Deletions cut 3 bases from V and 3 bases from J, with 15 bases between. The CDR3 contains 16 residues. For the CDR3, the DNA is TGTGCCAGCTCACCTTCCCGGGGACTAGGTGGAAACACCATATATTTT. This encodes CASSPSRGLGGNTIYF.

This chain's CDR3 is CASSFRPRLSSANEKLFF. CDR3 nucleotide sequence: TGCGCCAGCAGCTTCCGACCCCGACTCTCCTCAGCTAATGAAAAACTGTTTTTT. The chain joins TRBV5-1 to TRBJ1-4; D is unresolved. This CDR3 comprises 18 residues. V dropped 2 bases and J dropped 3 bases, with 20 bases sitting between them. Germline lookup yields CDR1 SGHRS and CDR2 YFSETQ.

On this clone: Other DNA sequences within the sample encode an identical CDR3. The J gene is TRBJ2-5, the V gene TRBV28; D may be TRBD2 (5 bases). Trimming took 6 bases from V and 2 from J, leaving 10 bases between them. The CDR3 contains 13 residues. Germline assignment: CDR1 MDHEN and CDR2 SYDVKM. The CDR3 loop is CASSLSGQETQYF. The CDR3 nucleotides are TGTGCCAGCAGCCTGTCGGGGCAAGAGACCCAGTACTTC. The full variable domain, completed using reference TRBV28 and TRBJ2-5, is DVKVTQSSRYLVKRTGEKVFLECVQDMDHENMFWYRQDPGLGLRLIYFSYDVKMKEKGDIPEGYSVSREKKERFSLILESASTNQTSMYLCASSLSGQETQYFGPGTRLLVL.

The gene calls are TRBV2 and TRBJ1-6; D possibly corresponds to TRBD1 (5 bases). Trimming removed 2 bases at V and 9 bases at J, with 11 bases between. The length of the CDR3 is 14 residues. Germline V lookup: CDR1 SNHLY, CDR2 FYNNEI. The CDR3 region has the DNA TGTGCCAGCAGTGAACGTCAGGGCGGTTCACCCCTCCACTTT. Residues: CASSERQGGSPLHF.